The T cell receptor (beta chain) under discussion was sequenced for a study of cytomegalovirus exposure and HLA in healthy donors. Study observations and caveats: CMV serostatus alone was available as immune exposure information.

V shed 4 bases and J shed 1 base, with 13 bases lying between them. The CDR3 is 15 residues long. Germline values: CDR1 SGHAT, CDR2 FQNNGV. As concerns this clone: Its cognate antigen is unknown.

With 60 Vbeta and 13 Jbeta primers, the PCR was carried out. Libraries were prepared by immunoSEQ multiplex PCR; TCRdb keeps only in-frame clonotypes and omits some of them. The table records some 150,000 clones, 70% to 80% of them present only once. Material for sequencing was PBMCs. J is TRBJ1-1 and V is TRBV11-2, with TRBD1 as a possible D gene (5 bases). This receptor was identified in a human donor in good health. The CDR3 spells CASSSTTGPNTEAFF. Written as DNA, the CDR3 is TGTGCCAGCAGCTCGACCACAGGACCGAACACTGAAGCTTTCTTT.